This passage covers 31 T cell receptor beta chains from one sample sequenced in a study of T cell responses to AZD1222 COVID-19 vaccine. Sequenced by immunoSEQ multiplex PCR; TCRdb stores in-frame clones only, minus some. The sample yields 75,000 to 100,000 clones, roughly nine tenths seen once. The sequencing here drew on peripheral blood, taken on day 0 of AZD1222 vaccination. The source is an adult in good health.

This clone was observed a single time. CDR3 DNA sequence: TGTGCCAGCAGCCGGGATTGGGGGGATGAGCAGTTCTTC. Translating it yields CASSRDWGDEQFF. The chain recombines TRBV5-6 with TRBJ2-1, with D possibly being TRBD2 (6 bases). The CDR3 has 13 amino acids. V was trimmed by 4 bases and J by 8 bases, leaving 13 bases between them. Germline V gives CDR1 SGHDT, CDR2 YYEEEE.

The CDR3 bases are TGTGCCAGCAGCTTGGTTGTCACTGAAGCTTTCTTT. Amino acid sequence: CASSLVVTEAFF. The V and J genes are TRBV5-6 and TRBJ1-1; D gene uncertain. V shed 0 bases and J shed 4 bases, with 4 bases lying between them. CDR1 SGHDT and CDR2 YYEEEE come from the germline V gene. This CDR3 contains 12 residues.

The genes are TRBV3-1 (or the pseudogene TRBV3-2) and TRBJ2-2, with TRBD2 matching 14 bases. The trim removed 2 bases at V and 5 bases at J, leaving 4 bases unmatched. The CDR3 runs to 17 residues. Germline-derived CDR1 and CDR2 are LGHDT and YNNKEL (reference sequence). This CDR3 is CASSQLGLAGVTGELFF. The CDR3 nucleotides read TGTGCCAGCAGCCAACTGGGACTAGCGGGGGTTACCGGGGAGCTGTTTTTT.

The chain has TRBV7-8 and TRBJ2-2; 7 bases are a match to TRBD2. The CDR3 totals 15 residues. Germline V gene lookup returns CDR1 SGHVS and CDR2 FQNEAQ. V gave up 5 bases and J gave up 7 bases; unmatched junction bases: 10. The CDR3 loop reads CASSPGTPGGGELFF. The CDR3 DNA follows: TGTGCCAGCAGCCCCGGGACCCCGGGGGGCGGGGAGCTGTTTTTT. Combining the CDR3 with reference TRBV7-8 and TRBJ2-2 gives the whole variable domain GAGVSQSPRYKVAKRGQDVALRCDPISGHVSLFWYQQALGQGPEFLTYFQNEAQLDKSGLPSDRFFAERPEGSVSTLKIQRTQQEDSAVYLCASSPGTPGGGELFFGEGSRLTVL.

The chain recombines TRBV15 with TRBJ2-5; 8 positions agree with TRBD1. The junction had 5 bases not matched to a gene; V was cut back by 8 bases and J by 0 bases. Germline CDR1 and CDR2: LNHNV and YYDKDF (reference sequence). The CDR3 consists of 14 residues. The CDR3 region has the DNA TGTGCCACCCGGGACAGGAGCTACCAAGAGACCCAGTACTTC. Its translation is CATRDRSYQETQYF.

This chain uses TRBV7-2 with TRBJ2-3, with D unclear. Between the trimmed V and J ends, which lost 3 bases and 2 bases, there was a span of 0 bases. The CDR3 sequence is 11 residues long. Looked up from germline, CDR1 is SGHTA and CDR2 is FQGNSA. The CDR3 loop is CASSFTDTQYF. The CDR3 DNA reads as TGTGCCAGCAGCTTCACAGATACGCAGTATTTT.

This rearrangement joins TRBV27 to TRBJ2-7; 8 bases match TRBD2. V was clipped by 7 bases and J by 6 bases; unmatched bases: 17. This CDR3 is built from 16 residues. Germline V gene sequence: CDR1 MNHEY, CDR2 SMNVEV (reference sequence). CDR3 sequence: CASKPTGGDPKFEQYF. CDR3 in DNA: TGTGCCAGCAAACCCACGGGGGGGGATCCTAAGTTCGAGCAGTACTTC.

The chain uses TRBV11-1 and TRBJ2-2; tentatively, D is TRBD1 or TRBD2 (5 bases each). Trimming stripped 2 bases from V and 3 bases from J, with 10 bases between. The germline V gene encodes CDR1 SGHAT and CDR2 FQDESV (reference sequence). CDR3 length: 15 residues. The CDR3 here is CASSLNGADTGELFF. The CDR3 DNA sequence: TGTGCCAGCAGCTTAAACGGGGCCGACACCGGGGAGCTGTTTTTT.

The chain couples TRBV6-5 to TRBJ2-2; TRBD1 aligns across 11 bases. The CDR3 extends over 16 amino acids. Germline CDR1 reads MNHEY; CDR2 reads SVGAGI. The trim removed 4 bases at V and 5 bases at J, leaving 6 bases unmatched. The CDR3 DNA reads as TGTGCCAGCAGTTTACCCGGGACAGGGGGTACCGGGGAGCTGTTTTTT. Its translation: CASSLPGTGGTGELFF.

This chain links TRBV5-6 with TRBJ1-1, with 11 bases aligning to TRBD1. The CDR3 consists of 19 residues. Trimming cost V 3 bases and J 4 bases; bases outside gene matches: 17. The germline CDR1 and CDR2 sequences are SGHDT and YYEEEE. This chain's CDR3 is CASSSLTPGQGVSSTEAFF. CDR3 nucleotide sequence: TGTGCCAGCAGCTCATTAACTCCGGGACAGGGGGTTTCTTCCACTGAAGCTTTCTTT.

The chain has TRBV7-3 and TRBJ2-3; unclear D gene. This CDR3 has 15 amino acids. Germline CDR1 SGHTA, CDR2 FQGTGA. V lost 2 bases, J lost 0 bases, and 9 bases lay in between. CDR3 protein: CASSLGVGSTDTQYF. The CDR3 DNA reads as TGTGCCAGCAGCTTAGGGGTGGGAAGCACAGATACGCAGTATTTT.

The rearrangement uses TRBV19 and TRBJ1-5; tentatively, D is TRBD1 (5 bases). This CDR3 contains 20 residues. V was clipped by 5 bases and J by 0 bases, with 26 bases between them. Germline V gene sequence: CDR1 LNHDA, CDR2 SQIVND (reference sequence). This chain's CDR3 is CASSPPPSGTSKYSNQPQHF. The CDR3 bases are TGTGCCAGTAGTCCCCCCCCGTCCGGGACGAGTAAATATAGCAATCAGCCCCAGCATTTT.

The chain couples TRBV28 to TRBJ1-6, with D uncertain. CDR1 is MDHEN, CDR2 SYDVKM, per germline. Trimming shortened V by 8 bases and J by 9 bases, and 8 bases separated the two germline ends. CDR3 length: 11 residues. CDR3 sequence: CASGRVSPLHF. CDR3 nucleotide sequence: TGTGCCAGCGGAAGAGTTTCACCCCTCCACTTT.

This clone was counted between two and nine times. The CDR3 loop is CASLYDIIEQYF. The DNA for the CDR3 is TGTGCCAGCCTCTATGACATTATCGAGCAGTACTTC. The genes are TRBV5-6 and TRBJ2-7, with D hard to call. The V gene's germline CDR1 is SGHDT and CDR2 YYEEEE. This CDR3 spans 12 amino acids. The ends were cut back, 7 bases at V and 6 bases at J, with 14 bases in the middle.

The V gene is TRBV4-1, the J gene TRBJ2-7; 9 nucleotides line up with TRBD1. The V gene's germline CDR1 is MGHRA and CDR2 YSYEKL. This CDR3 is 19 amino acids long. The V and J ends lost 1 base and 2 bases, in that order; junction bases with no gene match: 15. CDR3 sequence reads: CASSQVQIQRDRATYEQYF. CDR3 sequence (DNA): TGCGCCAGCAGCCAAGTACAAATCCAAAGGGACAGGGCAACCTACGAGCAGTACTTC.

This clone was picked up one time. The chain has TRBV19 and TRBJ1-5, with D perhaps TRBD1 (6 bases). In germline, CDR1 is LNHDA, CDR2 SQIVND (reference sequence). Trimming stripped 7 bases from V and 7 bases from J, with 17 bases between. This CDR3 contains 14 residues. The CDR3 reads CASTIGGFGQPQHF. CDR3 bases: TGTGCCAGTACCATAGGGGGGTTTGGGCAGCCCCAGCATTTT.

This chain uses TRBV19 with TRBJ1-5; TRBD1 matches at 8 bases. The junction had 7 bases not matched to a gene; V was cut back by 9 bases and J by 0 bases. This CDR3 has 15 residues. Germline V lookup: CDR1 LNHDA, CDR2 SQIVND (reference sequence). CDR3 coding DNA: TGTGCCAGCGGGAACACAGGGGGTAGCAATCAGCCCCAGCATTTT. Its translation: CASGNTGGSNQPQHF.

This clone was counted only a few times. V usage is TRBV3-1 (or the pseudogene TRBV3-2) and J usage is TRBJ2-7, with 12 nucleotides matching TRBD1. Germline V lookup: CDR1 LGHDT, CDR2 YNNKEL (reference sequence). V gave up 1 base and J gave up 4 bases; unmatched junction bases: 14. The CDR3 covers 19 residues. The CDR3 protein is CASSQGGTGGPGARYEQYF. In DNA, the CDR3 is TGTGCCAGCAGCCAAGGGGGGACAGGGGGCCCCGGAGCTAGGTACGAGCAGTACTTC.

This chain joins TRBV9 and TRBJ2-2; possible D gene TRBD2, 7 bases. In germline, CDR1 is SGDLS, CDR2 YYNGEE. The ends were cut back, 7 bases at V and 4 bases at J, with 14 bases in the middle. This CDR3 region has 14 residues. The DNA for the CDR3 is TGTGCCAGCGATGAGGGGGGGAGCACCGGGGAGCTGTTTTTT. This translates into CASDEGGSTGELFF.

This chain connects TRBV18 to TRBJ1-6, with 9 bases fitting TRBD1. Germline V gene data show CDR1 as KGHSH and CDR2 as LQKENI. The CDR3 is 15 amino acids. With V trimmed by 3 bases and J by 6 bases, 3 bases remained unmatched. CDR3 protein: CASSPPGQGNSPLHF. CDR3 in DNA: TGTGCCAGCTCACCGCCGGGACAGGGTAATTCACCCCTCCACTTT.

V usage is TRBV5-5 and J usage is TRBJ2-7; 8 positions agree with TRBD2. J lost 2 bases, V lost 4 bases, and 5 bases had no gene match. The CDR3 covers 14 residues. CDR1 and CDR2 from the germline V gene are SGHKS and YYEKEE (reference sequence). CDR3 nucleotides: TGTGCCAGCAGCCTAGCGGGCCTAACCTACGAGCAGTACTTC. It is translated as CASSLAGLTYEQYF. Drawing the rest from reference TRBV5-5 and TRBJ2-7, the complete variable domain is DAGVTQSPTHLIKTRGQQVTLRCSPISGHKSVSWYQQVLGQGPQFIFQYYEKEERGRGNFPDRFSARQFPNYSSELNVNALLLGDSALYLCASSLAGLTYEQYFGPGTRLTVT.

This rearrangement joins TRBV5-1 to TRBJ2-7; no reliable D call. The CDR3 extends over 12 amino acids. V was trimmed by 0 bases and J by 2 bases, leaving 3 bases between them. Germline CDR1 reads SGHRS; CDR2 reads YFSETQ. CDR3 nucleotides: TGCGCCAGCAGCTTGGTCCCCTACGAGCAGTACTTC. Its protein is CASSLVPYEQYF.

CDR3 in amino acids: CASSIQAGQSDTQYF. CDR3 sequence (DNA): TGTGCCAGTAGTATTCAAGCCGGACAGTCGGATACGCAGTATTTT. The V gene is TRBV19, the J gene TRBJ2-3; tentatively, D is TRBD1 (6 bases). There are 15 residues in the CDR3. Per the germline V gene, CDR1 is LNHDA and CDR2 is SQIVND (reference sequence). With 3 bases removed from V and 6 bases from J, the gap between germline ends came to 16 bases.

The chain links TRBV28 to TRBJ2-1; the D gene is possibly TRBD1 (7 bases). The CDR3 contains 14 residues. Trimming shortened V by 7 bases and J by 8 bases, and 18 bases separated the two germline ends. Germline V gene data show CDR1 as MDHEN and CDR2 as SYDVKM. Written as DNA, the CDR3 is TGTGCCAGCAACCAAAACAGGGGAGGTTATGAGCAGTTCTTC. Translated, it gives CASNQNRGGYEQFF.

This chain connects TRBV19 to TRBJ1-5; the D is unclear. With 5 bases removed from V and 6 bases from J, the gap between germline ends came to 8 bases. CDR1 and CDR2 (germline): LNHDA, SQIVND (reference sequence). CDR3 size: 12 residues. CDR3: CASSGLGQPQHF. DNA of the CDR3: TGTGCCAGTAGTGGGCTAGGTCAGCCCCAGCATTTT. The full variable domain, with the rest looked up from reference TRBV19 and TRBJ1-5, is DGGITQSPKYLFRKEGQNVTLSCEQNLNHDAMYWYRQDPGQGLRLIYYSQIVNDFQKGDIAEGYSVSREKKESFPLTVTSAQKNPTAFYLCASSGLGQPQHFGDGTRLSIL.

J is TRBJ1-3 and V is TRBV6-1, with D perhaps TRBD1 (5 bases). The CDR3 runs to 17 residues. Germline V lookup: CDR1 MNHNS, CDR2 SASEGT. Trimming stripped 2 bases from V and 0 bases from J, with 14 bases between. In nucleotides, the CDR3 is TGTGCCAGCAGTGAAAGGCGGGGGACGAGCTCTGGAAACACCATATATTTT. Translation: CASSERRGTSSGNTIYF.

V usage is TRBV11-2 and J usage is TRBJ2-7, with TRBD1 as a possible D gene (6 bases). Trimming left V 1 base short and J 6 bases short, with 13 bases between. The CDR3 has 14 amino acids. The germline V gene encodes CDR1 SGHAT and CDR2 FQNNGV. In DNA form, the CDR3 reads TGTGCCAGCAGCTTAGTAGGGGGTCGGACCGAGCAGTACTTC. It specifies CASSLVGGRTEQYF.

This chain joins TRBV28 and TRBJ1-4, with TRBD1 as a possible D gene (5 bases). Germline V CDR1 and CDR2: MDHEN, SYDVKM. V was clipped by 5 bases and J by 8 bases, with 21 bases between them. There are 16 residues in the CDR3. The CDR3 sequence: CASSPPRGGAGEKLFF. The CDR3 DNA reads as TGTGCCAGCAGTCCCCCCCGGGGGGGAGCGGGGGAAAAACTGTTTTTT.

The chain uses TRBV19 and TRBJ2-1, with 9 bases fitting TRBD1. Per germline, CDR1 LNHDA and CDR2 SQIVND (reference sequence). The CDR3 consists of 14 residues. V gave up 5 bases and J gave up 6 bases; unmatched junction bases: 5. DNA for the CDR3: TGTGCCAGTAGTCCCTCGGACAGGGGCAATGAGCAGTTCTTC. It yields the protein CASSPSDRGNEQFF.

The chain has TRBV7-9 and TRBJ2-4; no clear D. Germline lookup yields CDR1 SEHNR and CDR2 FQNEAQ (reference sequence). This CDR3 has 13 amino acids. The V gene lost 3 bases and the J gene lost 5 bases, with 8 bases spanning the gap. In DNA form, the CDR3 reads TGTGCCAGCAGCTTTCTGGGTGAAAACATTCAGTACTTC. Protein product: CASSFLGENIQYF.

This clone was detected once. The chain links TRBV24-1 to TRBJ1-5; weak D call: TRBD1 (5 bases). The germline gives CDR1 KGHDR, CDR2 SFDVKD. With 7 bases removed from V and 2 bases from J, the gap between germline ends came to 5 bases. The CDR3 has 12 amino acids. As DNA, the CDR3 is TGTGCCACCAGCAGGGGCAATCAGCCCCAGCATTTT. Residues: CATSRGNQPQHF.